Given below is one T cell receptor beta chain in context. The repertoire was sequenced with immunoSEQ multiplex PCR; TCRdb's copy has only in-frame clones and lacks some. This table holds about 200,000 clones, 84% found once. The sample belongs to a study of blood T cell repertoires in COVID-19. The V gene end was trimmed by 11 bases and the J gene end by 6 bases; junction bases not matched to a gene: 10. The CDR3 consists of 13 residues. CDR1 is WNHNN, CDR2 SYGVQD, per germline (reference sequence). This clonotype was sampled from a human donor in a cohort sampled during active COVID-19. The chain carries TRBV10-1 and TRBJ1-1, with TRBD1 matching over 9 bases. The sample was peripheral blood. DNA of the CDR3: TGCGCCGTGACGGGACAGGGTCCCGCTGAAGCTTTCTTT. Residues: CAVTGQGPAEAFF.